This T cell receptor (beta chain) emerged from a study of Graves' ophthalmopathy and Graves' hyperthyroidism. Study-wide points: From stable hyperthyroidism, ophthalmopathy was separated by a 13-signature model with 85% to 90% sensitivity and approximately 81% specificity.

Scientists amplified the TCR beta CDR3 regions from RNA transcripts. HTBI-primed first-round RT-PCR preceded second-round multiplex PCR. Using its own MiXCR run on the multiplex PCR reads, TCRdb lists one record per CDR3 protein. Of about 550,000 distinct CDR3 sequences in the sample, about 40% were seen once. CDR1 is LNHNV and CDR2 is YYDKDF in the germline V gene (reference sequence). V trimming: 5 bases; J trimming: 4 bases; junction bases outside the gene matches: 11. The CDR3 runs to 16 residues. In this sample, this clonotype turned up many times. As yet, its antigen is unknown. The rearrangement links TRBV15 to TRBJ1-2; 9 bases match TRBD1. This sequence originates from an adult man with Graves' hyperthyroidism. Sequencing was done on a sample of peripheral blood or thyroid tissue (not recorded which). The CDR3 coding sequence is TGTGCCACCAGCCTTTTGCCGGGACAGGGAACCTATGGCTACACCTTC. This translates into CATSLLPGQGTYGYTF.